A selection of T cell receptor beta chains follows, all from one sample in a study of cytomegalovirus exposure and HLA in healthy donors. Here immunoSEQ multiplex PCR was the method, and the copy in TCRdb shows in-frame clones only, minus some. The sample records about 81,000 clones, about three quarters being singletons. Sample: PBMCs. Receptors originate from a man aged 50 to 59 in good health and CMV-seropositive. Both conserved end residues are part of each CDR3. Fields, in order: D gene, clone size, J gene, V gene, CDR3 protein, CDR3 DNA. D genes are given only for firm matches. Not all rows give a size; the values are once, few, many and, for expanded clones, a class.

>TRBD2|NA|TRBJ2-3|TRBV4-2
CASSPQTSGSTDTQYF
TGTGCCAGCAGCCCACAGACTAGCGGGAGTACAGATACGCAGTATTTT
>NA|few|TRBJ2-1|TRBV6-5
CASSYSARRVGEQFF
TGTGCCAGCAGTTACTCGGCTAGGAGGGTGGGGGAGCAGTTCTTC
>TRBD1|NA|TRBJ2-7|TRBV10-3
CAIGAGTGNYEQYF
TGTGCCATCGGCGCCGGGACAGGCAACTACGAGCAGTACTTC
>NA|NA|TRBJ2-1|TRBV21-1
CAGRLAWSYNEQFF
TGTGCCGGAAGACTAGCGTGGTCCTACAATGAGCAGTTCTTC
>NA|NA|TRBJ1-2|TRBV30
CALWTAENYGYTF
TGTGCCTTATGGACTGCTGAAAACTATGGCTACACCTTC
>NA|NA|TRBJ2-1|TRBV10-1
CASSPGRDDNEQFF
TGCGCCAGCAGTCCTGGGCGGGACGACAATGAGCAGTTCTTC
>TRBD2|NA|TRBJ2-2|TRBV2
CASTQWASGSGGELFF
TGTGCCAGCACCCAATGGGCTAGCGGGAGCGGAGGGGAGCTGTTTTTT
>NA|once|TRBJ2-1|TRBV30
CAWSVRLLPNNEQFF
TGTGCCTGGAGTGTAAGACTACTTCCGAACAATGAGCAGTTCTTC
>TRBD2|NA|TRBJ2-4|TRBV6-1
CASSEGTSGRQRGAKNIQYF
TGTGCCAGCAGTGAGGGGACTAGCGGGAGACAGCGGGGAGCCAAAAACATTCAGTACTTC
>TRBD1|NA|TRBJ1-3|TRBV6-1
CASRESGRGNTIYF
TGTGCCAGCAGGGAGTCGGGCAGGGGGAACACCATATATTTT
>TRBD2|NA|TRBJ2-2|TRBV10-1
CASSARGSSTGELFF
TGCGCCAGCAGTGCTCGCGGGAGTTCGACCGGGGAGCTGTTTTTT
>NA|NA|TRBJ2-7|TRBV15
CATSRDQGGEQYF
TGTGCCACCAGCAGAGATCAGGGGGGCGAGCAGTACTTC
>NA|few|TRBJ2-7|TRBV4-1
CASSQYPGNGEQYF
TGCGCCAGCAGCCAATACCCAGGGAACGGCGAGCAGTACTTC
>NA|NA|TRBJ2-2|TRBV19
CASSMPSTGELFF
TGTGCCAGTAGTATGCCCAGTACCGGGGAGCTGTTTTTT
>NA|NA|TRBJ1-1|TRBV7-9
CASSFGVSAEAFF
TGTGCCAGCAGCTTCGGGGTATCGGCTGAAGCTTTCTTT
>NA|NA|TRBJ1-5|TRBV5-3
CARSLGPGAPDSNQPQHF
TGTGCCAGAAGCTTGGGACCAGGGGCTCCGGATAGCAATCAGCCCCAGCATTTT
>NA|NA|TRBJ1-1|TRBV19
CASSTNRRRVTEAFF
TGTGCCAGTAGTACAAACAGGCGCAGGGTCACTGAAGCTTTCTTT
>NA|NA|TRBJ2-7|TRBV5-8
CASSFYSTYEQYF
TGTGCCAGCAGCTTTTACTCGACCTACGAGCAGTACTTC
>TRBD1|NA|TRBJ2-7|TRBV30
CAWSDRGQGKYYEQYF
TGTGCCTGGAGTGACCGGGGACAGGGAAAATACTACGAGCAGTACTTC
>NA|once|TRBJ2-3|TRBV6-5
CASSYSRRGRTDTQYF
TGTGCCAGCAGTTACTCGAGGAGGGGGCGCACAGATACGCAGTATTTT
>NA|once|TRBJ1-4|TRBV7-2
CASAGKANEKLFF
TGTGCCAGCGCGGGGAAAGCTAATGAAAAACTGTTTTTT
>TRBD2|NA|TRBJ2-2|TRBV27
CASSMTSGRTGELFF
TGTGCCAGCAGTATGACTAGCGGGAGAACCGGGGAGCTGTTTTTT
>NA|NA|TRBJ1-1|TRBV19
CASKLANTEAFF
TGTGCCAGTAAGTTGGCGAACACTGAAGCTTTCTTT
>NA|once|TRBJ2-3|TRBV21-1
CASSKSAVLRPETSTDTQYF
TGTGCCAGCAGCAAGTCCGCGGTGTTAAGGCCCGAAACTAGCACAGATACGCAGTATTTT
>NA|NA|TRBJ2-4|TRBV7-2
CASSFIREDSQYF
TGTGCCAGCAGCTTTATACGGGAGGACAGTCAGTACTTC
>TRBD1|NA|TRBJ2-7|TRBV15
CATSFPGQGPYEQYF
TGTGCCACCAGCTTTCCGGGACAGGGCCCCTACGAGCAGTACTTC
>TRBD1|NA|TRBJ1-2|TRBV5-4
CASSSDRGDGYTF
TGTGCCAGCAGCTCGGACAGGGGGGATGGCTACACCTTC
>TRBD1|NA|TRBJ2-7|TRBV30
CAWSAKIGQGSYEQYF
TGTGCCTGGAGTGCGAAGATCGGACAGGGGTCCTACGAGCAGTACTTC
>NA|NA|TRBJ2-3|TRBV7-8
CASSLAGGGVITDTQYF
TGTGCCAGCAGCTTAGCTGGGGGGGGCGTGATCACAGATACGCAGTATTTT
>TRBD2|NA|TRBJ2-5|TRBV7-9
CASSFGTSGGSPQYF
TGTGCCAGCAGCTTCGGGACTAGCGGGGGGTCGCCCCAGTACTTC
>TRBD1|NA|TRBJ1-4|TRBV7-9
CASSSNRGTNEKLFF
TGTGCCAGCAGTTCCAACAGGGGAACTAATGAAAAACTGTTTTTT
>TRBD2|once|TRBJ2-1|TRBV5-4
CASSFLREAIYNEQFF
TGTGCCAGCAGCTTCCTACGGGAGGCCATTTACAATGAGCAGTTCTTC
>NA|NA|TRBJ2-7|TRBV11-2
CASSSLRAGSYEQYF
TGTGCCAGCAGCTCCCTGCGGGCGGGCTCCTACGAGCAGTACTTC